Shown below are 20 T cell receptor beta chains from a single sample sequenced in a study of T cell clones after liver transplantation. Measured with immunoSEQ multiplex PCR; TCRdb has only the in-frame clones, and not every one. The sample consists of about 74,000 clones, roughly 80% of them appearing once. The material was CD4+ T cells from blood, obtained before liver transplant. All receptors derive from a human donor who received a liver transplant.

This clone was detected only once. The chain carries TRBV27 and TRBJ1-1; 7 nucleotides match TRBD1. From germline, CDR1 is MNHEY and CDR2 SMNVEV (reference sequence). Unmatched junction bases numbered 0, after V lost 3 bases and J lost 11 bases. CDR3 length: 10 residues. This CDR3 reads CASSLTGAFF. CDR3 nucleotide sequence: TGTGCCAGCAGTTTGACAGGGGCTTTCTTT.

The V gene is TRBV28, the J gene TRBJ2-2; 7 positions match TRBD2. Germline trimming cut 2 bases from V and 6 bases from J; bases unmatched to any gene: 6. The CDR3 extends over 15 amino acids. The germline gives CDR1 MDHEN, CDR2 SYDVKM. CDR3 loop: CASSLGGEGAGELFF. CDR3 nucleotide sequence: TGTGCCAGCAGTTTAGGAGGGGAGGGAGCCGGGGAGCTGTTTTTT.

The CDR3 DNA follows: TGTGCCAGCTCACCATCGGGACAGCCGGCGAGAGCTTTCTTT. Amino acids: CASSPSGQPARAFF. V is TRBV18 and J is TRBJ1-1, with 7 bases lining up with TRBD1. This CDR3 spans 14 amino acids. The V segment lost 2 bases and the J segment 10 bases; nucleotides outside the gene matches: 10. Germline V gives CDR1 KGHSH, CDR2 LQKENI.

The chain recombines TRBV5-1 with TRBJ2-5; D ambiguous. This CDR3 has 14 residues. Between the trimmed V and J ends, which lost 0 bases and 3 bases, there was a span of 9 bases. From germline, CDR1 is SGHRS and CDR2 YFSETQ. The CDR3 here is CASSLGQTEETQYF. DNA for the CDR3: TGCGCCAGCAGCTTGGGTCAAACAGAAGAGACCCAGTACTTC.

The chain recombines TRBV2 with TRBJ2-7, with D possibly TRBD2 on 7 matching bases. The CDR3 length is 16 residues. CDR1 is SNHLY and CDR2 is FYNNEI in the germline V gene. V was pared by 6 bases and J by 1 base, with 19 bases between. CDR3 sequence (DNA): TGTGCCAGCAGGGCCGTAATCGGGGGGCTTTCCTACGAGCAGTACTTC. As protein: CASRAVIGGLSYEQYF.

CDR3 nucleotide sequence: TGTGCCATCAGGGGTAGCAGTTACGAGCAGTACTTC. Translated: CAIRGSSYEQYF. The chain has TRBV10-3 and TRBJ2-7; no firm D call. With 6 bases removed from V and 4 bases from J, the gap between germline ends came to 10 bases. CDR1 and CDR2 from the germline V gene are ENHRY and SYGVKD. The CDR3 is 12 residues long.

The chain links TRBV5-4 to TRBJ2-1; 10 bases agree with TRBD2. The CDR3 is 15 amino acids. CDR1 and CDR2 from the germline V gene are SGHNT and YYREEE (reference sequence). V trimming: 2 bases; J trimming: 3 bases; junction bases outside the gene matches: 2. CDR3 nucleotides: TGTGCCAGCAGCTTAGGACTAGCGGTCTACAATGAGCAGTTCTTC. Its translation: CASSLGLAVYNEQFF.

The chain recombines TRBV4-1 with TRBJ2-5; D unresolved. The CDR3 covers 14 residues. Trimming cost V 0 bases and J 4 bases, with 9 bases left between them. Germline lookup yields CDR1 MGHRA and CDR2 YSYEKL. The CDR3 protein is CASSQELRRETQYF. DNA for the CDR3: TGCGCCAGCAGCCAAGAACTGAGAAGAGAGACCCAGTACTTC.

The chain joins TRBV14 to TRBJ2-3; no firm D call. V shed 4 bases and J shed 0 bases, with 8 bases lying between them. CDR3 size: 14 residues. Germline-derived CDR1 and CDR2 are SGHDN and FVKESK. This CDR3 reads CASSLWRSTDTQYF. In nucleotides, the CDR3 is TGTGCCAGCAGCCTCTGGCGGAGCACAGATACGCAGTATTTT.

The V and J genes are TRBV7-2 and TRBJ2-2; D assignment may be TRBD1 or TRBD2 (6 bases each). The CDR3 contains 14 residues. Germline CDR1 reads SGHTA; CDR2 reads FQGNSA. Trimming pared 5 bases from V and 6 bases from J, leaving 13 bases between. The DNA of the CDR3 is TGTGCCAGCAGCCTGCTTAGGGGGGCCGGGGAGCTGTTTTTT. It specifies CASSLLRGAGELFF.

The chain is built from TRBV7-9 and TRBJ2-7; D not certain. Trimming took off 2 bases at V and 2 bases at J, with 13 bases between the two ends. This CDR3 region has 15 residues. Germline values: CDR1 SEHNR, CDR2 FQNEAQ (reference sequence). The CDR3 protein is CASSLIWLAPYEQYF. In nucleotides, the CDR3 is TGTGCCAGCAGCTTAATCTGGTTAGCCCCCTACGAGCAGTACTTC.

The genes are TRBV9 and TRBJ2-2; no firm D call. V dropped 1 base and J dropped 2 bases, with 9 bases sitting between them. The CDR3 is made up of 15 amino acids. Per germline, CDR1 SGDLS and CDR2 YYNGEE. The CDR3 is CASSVMAANTGELFF. The CDR3 DNA reads TGTGCCAGCAGCGTAATGGCGGCCAACACCGGGGAGCTGTTTTTT. Full variable domain (missing parts from reference TRBV9 and TRBJ2-2): DSGVTQTPKHLITATGQRVTLRCSPRSGDLSVYWYQQSLDQGLQFLIQYYNGEERAKGNILERFSAQQFPDLHSELNLSSLELGDSALYFCASSVMAANTGELFFGEGSRLTVL.

The chain combines TRBV28 with TRBJ1-1, with TRBD1 identical over 9 bases. Losses at the gene ends were 6 bases for V and 1 base for J; bases not matched to a gene: 0. This CDR3 region has 13 residues. Per the germline V gene, CDR1 is MDHEN and CDR2 is SYDVKM. The CDR3 coding sequence is TGTGCCAGCAGGGGACAGGGGAACACTGAAGCTTTCTTT. It encodes CASRGQGNTEAFF.

The chain employs TRBV7-2 and TRBJ1-2; D perhaps matches TRBD1 (5 bases). The CDR3 is 14 residues long. Germline CDR1 and CDR2: SGHTA and FQGNSA. V lost 1 base, J lost 5 bases, and 11 bases lay in between. DNA of the CDR3: TGTGCCAGCAGCTTAGGGGGGTGGAGGTATGGCTACACCTTC. Its translation is CASSLGGWRYGYTF.

The gene calls are TRBV6-5 and TRBJ1-2; D is ambiguous. Trimming removed 2 bases from V and 0 bases from J, with 7 bases in between. Germline lookup yields CDR1 MNHEY and CDR2 SVGAGI. CDR3 length: 14 amino acids. The CDR3 here is CASSYGEANYGYTF. As DNA, the CDR3 is TGTGCCAGCAGTTACGGGGAAGCTAACTATGGCTACACCTTC.

The gene calls are TRBV5-6 and TRBJ2-5, with 8 bases that match TRBD2. CDR3 length: 14 amino acids. Germline V CDR1 and CDR2: SGHDT, YYEEEE. J was trimmed by 1 base and V by 4 bases; bases with no gene match: 3. In DNA form, the CDR3 reads TGTGCCAGCAGCGGGGCGGGGGGCCAAGAGACCCAGTACTTC. Protein: CASSGAGGQETQYF.

This chain joins TRBV6-1 and TRBJ1-2, with D uncertain. The CDR3 covers 17 residues. Germline V gene data show CDR1 as MNHNS and CDR2 as SASEGT. The ends were cut back, 3 bases at V and 4 bases at J, with 21 bases in the middle. The CDR3 DNA reads TGTGCCAGCAGTGAGTTTGCATGTGGGAGAAAGACCTATGGCTACACCTTC. This encodes CASSEFACGRKTYGYTF.

This chain connects TRBV5-4 to TRBJ1-2; 8 nucleotides align to TRBD1. V dropped 4 bases and J dropped 4; count of bases not matched to a gene: 3. There are 13 residues in the CDR3. Germline values: CDR1 SGHNT, CDR2 YYREEE (reference sequence). CDR3 sequence (DNA): TGTGCCAGCAGCACCGGACAGGGCTATGGCTACACCTTC. Translated, it gives CASSTGQGYGYTF.

CDR3 bases: TGTGCCAGCAGCTCGGATACCGGGACAGGGCACGAGCAGTACTTC. Amino acid sequence: CASSSDTGTGHEQYF. V and J are TRBV11-3 and TRBJ2-7, with TRBD1 matching over 9 bases. Germline CDR1 reads SGHNT; CDR2 reads YENEEA. This CDR3 contains 15 residues. V dropped 4 bases and J dropped 5; count of bases not matched to a gene: 9.

The chain uses TRBV5-5 and TRBJ2-3; D is ambiguous. V was cut by 4 bases and J by 4 bases, with 4 bases left in between. This CDR3 region has 11 residues. Germline CDR1 SGHKS, CDR2 YYEKEE (reference sequence). CDR3 in DNA: TGTGCCAGCAGCGAAGCAGATACGCAGTATTTT. This gives the protein CASSEADTQYF.